The sequence of this T cell receptor (beta chain) was determined in a study of Tregs in tolerant kidney transplant recipients. Remarks on this clone: Read data end 3 residues before the CDR3 end; the end is taken from the germline J gene.

Related graft donors supplied nonmyeloablative bone marrow transplants, and mixed chimerism was transient. Generated by immunoSEQ multiplex PCR, the TCRdb table keeps only in-frame clones and is missing some. The repertoire shows some 30,000 clones; the top ten hold approximately 1.9%. There are 17 residues in the CDR3. The germline V gene has CDR1 SGHRS and CDR2 YFSETQ. Trimming removed 9 bases from V and 3 bases from J; junction bases left unmatched: 21. The sequence came from a human patient who received a combined kidney and bone marrow transplant. The graft donor may account for some of the T cells. This chain uses TRBV5-1 with TRBJ2-7, with 7 bases that match TRBD2. The material sequenced was CD4+ T cells from blood (PBMCs), taken 24 months after the transplant. This chain's CDR3 is CATPRGQRDPQVYEQYF. The sequenced CDR3 bases are TGCGCCACCCCTCGGGGCCAGCGGGATCCCCAGGTCTACGAG.